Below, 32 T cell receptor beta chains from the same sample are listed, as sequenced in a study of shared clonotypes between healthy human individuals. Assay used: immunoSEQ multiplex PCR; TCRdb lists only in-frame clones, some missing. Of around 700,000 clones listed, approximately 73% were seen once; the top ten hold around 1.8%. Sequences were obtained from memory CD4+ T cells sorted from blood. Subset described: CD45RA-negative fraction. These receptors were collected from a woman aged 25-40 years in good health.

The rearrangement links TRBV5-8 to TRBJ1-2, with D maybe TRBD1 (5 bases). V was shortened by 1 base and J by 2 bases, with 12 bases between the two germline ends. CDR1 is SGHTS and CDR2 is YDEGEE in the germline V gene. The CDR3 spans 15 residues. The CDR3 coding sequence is TGTGCCAGCAGCTTGACCGGGACCTCCAACTATGGCTACACCTTC. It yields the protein CASSLTGTSNYGYTF.

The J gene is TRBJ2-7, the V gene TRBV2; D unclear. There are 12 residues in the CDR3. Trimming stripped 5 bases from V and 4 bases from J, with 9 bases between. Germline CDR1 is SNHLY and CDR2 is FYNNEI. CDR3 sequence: CASSYIGYEQYF. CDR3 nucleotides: TGTGCCAGCAGTTATATCGGGTACGAGCAGTACTTC.

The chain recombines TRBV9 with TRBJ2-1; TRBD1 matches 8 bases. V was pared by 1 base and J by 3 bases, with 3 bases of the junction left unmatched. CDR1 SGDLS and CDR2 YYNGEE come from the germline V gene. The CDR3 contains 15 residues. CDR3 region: CASSVSGGGYNEQFF. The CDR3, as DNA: TGTGCCAGCAGCGTATCAGGGGGCGGCTACAATGAGCAGTTCTTC.

The CDR3, as DNA: TGTGCCAGCAGTTTGTGGGACAATCAGCCCCAGCATTTT. It encodes CASSLWDNQPQHF. V usage is TRBV28 and J usage is TRBJ1-5; D is uncertain. CDR1 is MDHEN and CDR2 is SYDVKM in the germline V gene. This CDR3 is 13 amino acids long. Trimming shortened V by 3 bases and J by 3 bases, and 6 bases separated the two germline ends. The entire variable domain, with the rest obtained from reference TRBV28 and TRBJ1-5, is as follows: DVKVTQSSRYLVKRTGEKVFLECVQDMDHENMFWYRQDPGLGLRLIYFSYDVKMKEKGDIPEGYSVSREKKERFSLILESASTNQTSMYLCASSLWDNQPQHFGDGTRLSIL.

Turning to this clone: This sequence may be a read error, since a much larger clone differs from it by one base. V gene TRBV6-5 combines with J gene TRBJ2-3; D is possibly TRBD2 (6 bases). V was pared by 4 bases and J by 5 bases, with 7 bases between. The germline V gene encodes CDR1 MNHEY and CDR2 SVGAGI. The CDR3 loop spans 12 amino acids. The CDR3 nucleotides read TGTGCCAGCAGTTTGGGGGGAGATACGCAGTATTTT. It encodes CASSLGGDTQYF.

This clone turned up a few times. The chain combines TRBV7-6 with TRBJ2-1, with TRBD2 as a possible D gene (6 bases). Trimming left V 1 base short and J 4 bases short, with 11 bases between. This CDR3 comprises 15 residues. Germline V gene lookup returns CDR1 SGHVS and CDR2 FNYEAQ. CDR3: CASSLGFAGYNEQFF. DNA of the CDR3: TGTGCCAGCAGCTTAGGTTTCGCGGGATACAATGAGCAGTTCTTC.

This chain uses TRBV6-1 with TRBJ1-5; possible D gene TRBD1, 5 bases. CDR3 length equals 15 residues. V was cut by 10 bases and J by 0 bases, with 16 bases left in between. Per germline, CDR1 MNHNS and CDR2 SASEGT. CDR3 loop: CAITPGGYSNQPQHF. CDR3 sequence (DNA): TGTGCCATAACGCCTGGGGGTTATAGCAATCAGCCCCAGCATTTT.

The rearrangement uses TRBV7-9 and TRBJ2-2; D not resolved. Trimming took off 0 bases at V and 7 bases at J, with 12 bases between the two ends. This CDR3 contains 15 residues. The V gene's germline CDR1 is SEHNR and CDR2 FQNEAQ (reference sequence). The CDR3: CASSLALGFGGELFF. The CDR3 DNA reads TGTGCCAGCAGCTTAGCGCTGGGTTTTGGCGGGGAGCTGTTTTTT.

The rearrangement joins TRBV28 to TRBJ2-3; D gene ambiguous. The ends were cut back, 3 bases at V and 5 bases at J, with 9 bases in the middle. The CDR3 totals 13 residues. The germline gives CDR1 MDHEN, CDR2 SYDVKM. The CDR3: CASSFSTGDTQYF. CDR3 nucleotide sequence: TGTGCCAGCAGTTTTAGCACGGGAGATACGCAGTATTTT. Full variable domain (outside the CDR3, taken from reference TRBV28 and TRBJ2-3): DVKVTQSSRYLVKRTGEKVFLECVQDMDHENMFWYRQDPGLGLRLIYFSYDVKMKEKGDIPEGYSVSREKKERFSLILESASTNQTSMYLCASSFSTGDTQYFGPGTRLTVL.

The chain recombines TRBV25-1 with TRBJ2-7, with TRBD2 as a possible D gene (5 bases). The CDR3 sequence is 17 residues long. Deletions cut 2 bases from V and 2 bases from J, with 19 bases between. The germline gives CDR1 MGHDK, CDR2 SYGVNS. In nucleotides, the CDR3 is TGTGCCAGCAGTGAAGTTGGGGAGTCAACCCGTCCCTACGAGCAGTACTTC. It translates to CASSEVGESTRPYEQYF.

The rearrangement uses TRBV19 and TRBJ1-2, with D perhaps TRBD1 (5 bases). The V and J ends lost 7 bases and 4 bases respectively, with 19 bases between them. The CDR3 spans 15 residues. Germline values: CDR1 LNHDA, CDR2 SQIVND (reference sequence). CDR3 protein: CASMPVGEPLYGYTF. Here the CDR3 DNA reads TGTGCCAGTATGCCCGTAGGGGAGCCCCTCTATGGCTACACCTTC. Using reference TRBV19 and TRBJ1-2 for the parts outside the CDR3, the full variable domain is DGGITQSPKYLFRKEGQNVTLSCEQNLNHDAMYWYRQDPGQGLRLIYYSQIVNDFQKGDIAEGYSVSREKKESFPLTVTSAQKNPTAFYLCASMPVGEPLYGYTFGSGTRLTVV.

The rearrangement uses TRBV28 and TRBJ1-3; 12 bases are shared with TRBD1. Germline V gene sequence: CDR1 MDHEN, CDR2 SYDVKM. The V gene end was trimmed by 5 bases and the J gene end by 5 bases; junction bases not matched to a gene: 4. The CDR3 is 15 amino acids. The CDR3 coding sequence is TGTGCCAGCAGTGGGACAGGGGGCTTGAGAAACACCATATATTTT. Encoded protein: CASSGTGGLRNTIYF.

This chain's CDR3 is CASSRGGTGELFF. CDR3 bases: TGTGCCAGCAGTCGGGGAGGAACCGGGGAGCTGTTTTTT. V is TRBV6-5 and J is TRBJ2-2, with a possible D match to TRBD2 (6 bases). Trimming removed 5 bases at V and 5 bases at J, with 9 bases between. CDR1 and CDR2 (germline): MNHEY, SVGAGI. This CDR3 is built from 13 residues.

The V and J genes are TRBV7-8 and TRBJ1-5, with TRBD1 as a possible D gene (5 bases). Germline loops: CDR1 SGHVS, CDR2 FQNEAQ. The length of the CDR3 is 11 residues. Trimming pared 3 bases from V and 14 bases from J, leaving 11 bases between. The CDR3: CASSLDKAEHF. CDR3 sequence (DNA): TGTGCCAGCAGCTTGGACAAGGCTGAGCATTTT.

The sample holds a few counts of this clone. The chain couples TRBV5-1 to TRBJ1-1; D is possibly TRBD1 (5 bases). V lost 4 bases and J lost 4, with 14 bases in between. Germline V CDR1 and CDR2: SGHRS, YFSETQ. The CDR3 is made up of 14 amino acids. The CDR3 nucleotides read TGCGCCAGCAGCGGAGGGGACCGATCCACTGAAGCTTTCTTT. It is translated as CASSGGDRSTEAFF.

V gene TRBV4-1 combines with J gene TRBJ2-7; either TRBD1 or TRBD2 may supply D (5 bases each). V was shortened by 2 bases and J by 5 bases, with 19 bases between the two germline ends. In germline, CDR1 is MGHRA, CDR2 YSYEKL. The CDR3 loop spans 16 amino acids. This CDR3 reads CASSQFFGAQGHEQYF. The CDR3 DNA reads TGCGCCAGCAGCCAATTTTTTGGTGCTCAGGGACACGAGCAGTACTTC.

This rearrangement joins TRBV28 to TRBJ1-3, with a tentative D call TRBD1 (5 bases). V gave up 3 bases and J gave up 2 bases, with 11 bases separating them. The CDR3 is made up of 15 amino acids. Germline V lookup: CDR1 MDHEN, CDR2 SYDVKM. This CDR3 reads CASSFGRATGNTIYF. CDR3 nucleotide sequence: TGTGCCAGCAGTTTTGGCAGGGCGACTGGAAACACCATATATTTT. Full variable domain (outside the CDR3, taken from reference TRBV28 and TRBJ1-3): DVKVTQSSRYLVKRTGEKVFLECVQDMDHENMFWYRQDPGLGLRLIYFSYDVKMKEKGDIPEGYSVSREKKERFSLILESASTNQTSMYLCASSFGRATGNTIYFGEGSWLTVV.

CDR3 amino acids: CASSRTGQGSGKLFF. The DNA of the CDR3 is TGTGCCAGCAGCCGTACGGGACAGGGTTCGGGAAAACTGTTTTTT. The chain couples TRBV7-9 to TRBJ1-4, with TRBD1 identical over 9 bases. The CDR3 runs to 15 residues. Losses at the gene ends were 5 bases for V and 10 bases for J; bases not matched to a gene: 11. The germline CDR1 and CDR2 sequences are SEHNR and FQNEAQ (reference sequence).

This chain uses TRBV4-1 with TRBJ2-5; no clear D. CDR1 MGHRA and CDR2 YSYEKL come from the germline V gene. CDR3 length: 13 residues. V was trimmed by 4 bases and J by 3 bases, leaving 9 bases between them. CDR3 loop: CASSLLGEETQYF. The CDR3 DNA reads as TGCGCCAGCAGCCTCCTCGGAGAAGAGACCCAGTACTTC.

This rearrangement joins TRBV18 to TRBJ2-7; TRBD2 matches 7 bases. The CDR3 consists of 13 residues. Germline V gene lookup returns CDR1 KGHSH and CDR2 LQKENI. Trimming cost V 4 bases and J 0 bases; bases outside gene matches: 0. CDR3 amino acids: CASSREGSYEQYF. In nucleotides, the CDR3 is TGTGCCAGCTCACGGGAGGGCTCCTACGAGCAGTACTTC. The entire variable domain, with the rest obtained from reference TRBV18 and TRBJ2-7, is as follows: NAGVMQNPRHLVRRRGQEARLRCSPMKGHSHVYWYRQLPEEGLKFMVYLQKENIIDESGMPKERFSAEFPKEGPSILRIQQVVRGDSAAYFCASSREGSYEQYFGPGTRLTVT.

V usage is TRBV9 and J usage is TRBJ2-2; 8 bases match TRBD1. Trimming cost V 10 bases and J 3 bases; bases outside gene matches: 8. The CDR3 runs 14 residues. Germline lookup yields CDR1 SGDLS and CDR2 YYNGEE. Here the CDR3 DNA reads TGTGCCGCCAGGGGGCCTTCGGACACCGGGGAGCTGTTTTTT. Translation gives CAARGPSDTGELFF.

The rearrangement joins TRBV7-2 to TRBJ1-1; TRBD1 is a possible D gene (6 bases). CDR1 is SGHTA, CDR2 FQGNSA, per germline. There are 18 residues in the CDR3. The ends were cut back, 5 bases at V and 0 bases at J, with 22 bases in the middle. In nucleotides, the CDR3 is TGTGCCAGCAGCCGTGATGGTGGGGGCAGCTACATGAACACTGAAGCTTTCTTT. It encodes CASSRDGGGSYMNTEAFF. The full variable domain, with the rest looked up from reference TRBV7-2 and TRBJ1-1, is GAGVSQSPSNKVTEKGKDVELRCDPISGHTALYWYRQSLGQGLEFLIYFQGNSAPDKSGLPSDRFSAERTGGSVSTLTIQRTQQEDSAVYLCASSRDGGGSYMNTEAFFGQGTRLTVV.

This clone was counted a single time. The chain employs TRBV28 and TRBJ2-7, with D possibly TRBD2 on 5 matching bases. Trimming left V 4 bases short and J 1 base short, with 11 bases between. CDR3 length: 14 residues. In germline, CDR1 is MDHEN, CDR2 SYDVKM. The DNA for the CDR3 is TGTGCCAGCAGTTCCGGGGAGTCTTCCTACGAGCAGTACTTC. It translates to CASSSGESSYEQYF.

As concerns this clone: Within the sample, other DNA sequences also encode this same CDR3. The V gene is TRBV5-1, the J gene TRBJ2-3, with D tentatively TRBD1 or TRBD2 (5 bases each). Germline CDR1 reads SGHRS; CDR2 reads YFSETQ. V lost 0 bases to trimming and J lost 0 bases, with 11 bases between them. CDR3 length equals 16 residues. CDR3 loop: CASSLAQGPSTDTQYF. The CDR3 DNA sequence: TGCGCCAGCAGCTTGGCTCAGGGACCTAGCACAGATACGCAGTATTTT.

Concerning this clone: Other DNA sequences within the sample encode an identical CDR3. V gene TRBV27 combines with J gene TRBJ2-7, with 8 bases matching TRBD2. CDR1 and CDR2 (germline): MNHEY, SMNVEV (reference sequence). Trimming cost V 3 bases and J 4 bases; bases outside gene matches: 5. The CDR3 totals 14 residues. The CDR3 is CASSFRGGRYEQYF. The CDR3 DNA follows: TGTGCCAGCAGTTTCCGGGGGGGCAGGTACGAGCAGTACTTC.

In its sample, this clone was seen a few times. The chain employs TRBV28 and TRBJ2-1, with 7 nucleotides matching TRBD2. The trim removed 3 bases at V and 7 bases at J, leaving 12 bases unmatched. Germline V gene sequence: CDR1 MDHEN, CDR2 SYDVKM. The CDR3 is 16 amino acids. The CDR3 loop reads CASSLGGGPTRNEQFF. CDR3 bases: TGTGCCAGCAGTTTGGGGGGAGGGCCTACCCGGAATGAGCAGTTCTTC.

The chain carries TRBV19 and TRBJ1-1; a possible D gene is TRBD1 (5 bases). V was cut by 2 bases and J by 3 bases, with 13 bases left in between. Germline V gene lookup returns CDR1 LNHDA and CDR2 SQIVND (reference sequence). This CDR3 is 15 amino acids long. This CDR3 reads CASSIFSGLDTEAFF. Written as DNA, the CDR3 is TGTGCCAGTAGTATATTCTCAGGGCTTGACACTGAAGCTTTCTTT.

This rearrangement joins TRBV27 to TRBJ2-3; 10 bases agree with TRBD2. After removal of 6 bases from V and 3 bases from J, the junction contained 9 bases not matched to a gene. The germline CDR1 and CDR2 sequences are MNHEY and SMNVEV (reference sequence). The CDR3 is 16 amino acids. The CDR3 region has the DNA TGTGCCAGCAGCTTTAGGGCAGCGGGAGGGACAGATACGCAGTATTTT. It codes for CASSFRAAGGTDTQYF.

CDR3 in DNA: TGTGCCAGCAGCGTTGGACTAGCCAACTACGAGCAGTACTTC. Residues: CASSVGLANYEQYF. The chain joins TRBV7-2 to TRBJ2-7; 8 bases match TRBD2. CDR3 length: 14 amino acids. The V segment lost 5 bases and the J segment 3 bases; nucleotides outside the gene matches: 6. The germline V gene has CDR1 SGHTA and CDR2 FQGNSA.

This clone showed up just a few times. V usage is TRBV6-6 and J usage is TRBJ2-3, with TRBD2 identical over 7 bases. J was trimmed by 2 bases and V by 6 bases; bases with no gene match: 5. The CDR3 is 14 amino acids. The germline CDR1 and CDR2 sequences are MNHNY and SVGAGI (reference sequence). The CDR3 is CASRGLRDTDTQYF. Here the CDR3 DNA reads TGTGCCAGCAGGGGACTACGGGACACAGATACGCAGTATTTT.

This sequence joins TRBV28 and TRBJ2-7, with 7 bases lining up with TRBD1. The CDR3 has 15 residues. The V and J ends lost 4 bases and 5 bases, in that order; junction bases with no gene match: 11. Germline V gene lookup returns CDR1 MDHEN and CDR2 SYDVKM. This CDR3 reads CASSSTGTASNEQYF. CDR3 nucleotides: TGTGCCAGCAGTTCTACCGGGACAGCTAGCAACGAGCAGTACTTC. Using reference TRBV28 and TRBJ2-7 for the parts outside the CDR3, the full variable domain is DVKVTQSSRYLVKRTGEKVFLECVQDMDHENMFWYRQDPGLGLRLIYFSYDVKMKEKGDIPEGYSVSREKKERFSLILESASTNQTSMYLCASSSTGTASNEQYFGPGTRLTVT.

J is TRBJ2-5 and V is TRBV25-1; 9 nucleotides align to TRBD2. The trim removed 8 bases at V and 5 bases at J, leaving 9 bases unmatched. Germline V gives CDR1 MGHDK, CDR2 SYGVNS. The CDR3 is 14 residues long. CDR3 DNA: TGTGCCAGCTCCTTTAGCGGGAGTTCCGAGACCCAGTACTTC. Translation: CASSFSGSSETQYF.